Sequencing of this T cell receptor beta chain was carried out in a study of cytomegalovirus exposure and HLA in healthy donors. Remarks on this clone: The junction shows a germline mismatch at one end, possibly a read error.

PCR primers comprised 60 Vbeta and 13 Jbeta primers. Assay used: immunoSEQ multiplex PCR; TCRdb lists only in-frame clones, some missing. Recorded for this sample: 75,000 to 100,000 clones. The CDR3 spans 18 residues. The germline gives CDR1 SGDLS, CDR2 YYNGEE. The gene calls are TRBV9 and TRBJ2-1, with 16 positions matching TRBD2. The clonotype was recovered from a woman in her sixties in good health and CMV-seronegative. The sample comprised PBMCs. The CDR3 nucleotides are TGTGCCAGCAGCCCGACTCCGGGACTAGCGGGAGGGTACAGTGAGCAGTTCTTC. It yields the protein CASSPTPGLAGGYSEQFF.